A selection of T cell receptor beta chains follows, all from one sample in a study of vaccination and CD4 T cells after COVID-19. No antigens are known for them. MiXCR, applied by TCRdb to the PCR reads, yields one record per CDR3 protein. The sample shows 20,000 or so distinct CDR3 sequences, roughly 36% of them seen only once. Sequencing used CD4+ T cells from blood, cultured in vitro, obtained about 7 months after SARS-CoV-2 vaccination. The receptor set was obtained from a human donor who had recovered from COVID-19. Each CDR3 is given without its conserved first and last residue. The D gene is left open where the match is weak.

d_call | cdr3_length | v_call | cdr3_aa
TRBD2 | 11 | TRBV6-5 | ASSYSGSYEQY
TRBD2 | 12 | TRBV20-1 | SAMLAERPNTQY
TRBD1 | 13 | TRBV20-1 | SARMNRDRRYEQY
NA | 14 | TRBV20-1 | SARALTSPMELGQF
NA | 10 | TRBV6-1 | ASTRGAGEQY
NA | 15 | TRBV20-1 | SARRRYRRIDYNEQF
NA | 12 | TRBV21-1 | ASSRGPLRETQY
NA | 10 | TRBV28 | ASRLSNYGYT
NA | 11 | TRBV21-1 | ASSTQGQAPLH
TRBD1 | 11 | TRBV7-6 | ASSPDRVGEQF
NA | 13 | TRBV20-1 | SAFSNRDISYEQY